This T cell receptor beta chain was sequenced during a study of blood T cell repertoires in COVID-19. In the study overall: The analysed material was cDNA or gDNA that came from T cells, B-cell-depleted T cells, or PBMCs.

Under the authors' procedure: Amplified reference gene primers provided the basis for estimating nucleated cell counts. Repertoires were generated with immunoSEQ multiplex PCR, while TCRdb's copy carries only in-frame clones and drops some. From that table come the V and J calls and clone size; the DNA was used to work out D and trimming. This sample has hundreds of thousands of clones, with around 90% found just once. The trim removed 0 bases at V and 1 base at J, leaving 3 bases unmatched. Germline values: CDR1 SGHRS, CDR2 YFSETQ. The CDR3 length is 16 residues. V is TRBV5-1 and J is TRBJ2-2; 7 nucleotides agree with TRBD2. The TCR was taken from a woman in her forties or fifties who had recovered from COVID-19. The source material was peripheral blood. Written as DNA, the CDR3 is TGCGCCAGCAGCTTGGTTGGGGAGGGGAACACCGGGGAGCTGTTTTTT. This codes for CASSLVGEGNTGELFF.